This T cell receptor (beta chain) came from a study of human T cells and chemical hapten exposure. The study used a library that attached unique molecular identifiers to individual cDNA molecules. Each CDR3 protein is one row after TCRdb ran MiXCR on the RACE reads. The profile shows around 350,000 distinct CDR3 sequences, over 5% of them singletons. Time point in this sample: pre-sensitization, week 0. Noted treatment: therapeutic diphenylcyclopropenone sensitization with weekly scalp DPC. This clonotype was seen many times. Germline V gene sequence: CDR1 SGHDT, CDR2 YYEEEE. This CDR3 comprises 15 residues. Losses at the gene ends were 4 bases for V and 3 bases for J; bases not matched to a gene: 7.

Sequenced here: whole blood, sampled in connection with sensitization to the hapten diphenylcyclopropenone (DPC). The sequence was collected from a woman between 18 and 29 years old with alopecia areata. Some clones in this sample may be carry-over from other donors' samples. This chain links TRBV5-6 with TRBJ1-1; 9 nucleotides line up with TRBD1. The CDR3 nucleotides are TGTGCCAGCAGCCACCGTTGGACAGGGGACACTGAAGCTTTCTTT. Amino acids: CASSHRWTGDTEAFF.